A selection of T cell receptor beta chains follows, all from one sample in a study of T-cell memory formation after mild COVID-19. One entry per CDR3 protein, called by TCRdb with MiXCR from the 5' RACE reads. Of 450,000 to 650,000 distinct CDR3 sequences listed, roughly 22% were seen once; the top ten hold 12%. Sequenced material: PBMCs or a T cell subset sorted from them (not recorded which). These receptors all come from an adult woman who had mild COVID-19 (a few samples of this study predate the infection). Cell type and time point are not known. Both conserved end residues are part of each CDR3. Size is stated for part of the rows, as once, few or many counts, or as a class when the clone is expanded.

J gene: TRBJ2-3; V gene: TRBV2; clone size: few; CDR3 protein: CASSGTATLHTDTQYF
J gene: TRBJ1-1; V gene: TRBV25-1; clone size: -; CDR3 protein: CASSEFNSLNTEAFF
J gene: TRBJ1-1; V gene: TRBV19; clone size: -; CDR3 protein: CASSSPTGGSTEAFF
J gene: TRBJ2-1; V gene: TRBV4-1; clone size: few; CDR3 protein: CASSHPPRGAREQFF
J gene: TRBJ2-3; V gene: TRBV6-5; clone size: few; CDR3 protein: CASSSTQGGTDTQYF
J gene: TRBJ1-5; V gene: TRBV6-1; clone size: few; CDR3 protein: CASSEGLGVSNQPQHF
J gene: TRBJ2-7; V gene: TRBV5-1; clone size: few; CDR3 protein: CASSLDSPYYEQYF
J gene: TRBJ1-2; V gene: TRBV20-1; clone size: few; CDR3 protein: CSAPPGGANYGYTF
J gene: TRBJ2-6; V gene: TRBV7-2; clone size: -; CDR3 protein: CASTTGANVLTF
J gene: TRBJ2-3; V gene: TRBV12-3/TRBV12-4; clone size: few; CDR3 protein: CASSLLVPTDTQYF
J gene: TRBJ2-2; V gene: TRBV5-1; clone size: few; CDR3 protein: CASSLGSRAPNTGELFF
J gene: TRBJ1-1; V gene: TRBV6-1; clone size: -; CDR3 protein: CASWIRGEAFF
J gene: TRBJ1-2; V gene: TRBV7-3; clone size: -; CDR3 protein: CASSSLWGDGYTF
J gene: TRBJ2-5; V gene: TRBV5-5; clone size: few; CDR3 protein: CASSLGRGSIETQYF
J gene: TRBJ2-6; V gene: TRBV4-1; clone size: -; CDR3 protein: CASSQDLNSPGANVLTF
J gene: TRBJ1-4; V gene: TRBV4-2; clone size: -; CDR3 protein: CASSRDRGKGEKLLF
J gene: TRBJ2-1; V gene: TRBV7-9; clone size: -; CDR3 protein: CASSLGGVLTYNEQFF
J gene: TRBJ2-1; V gene: TRBV18; clone size: -; CDR3 protein: CASSSEGEQFF
J gene: TRBJ2-1; V gene: TRBV6-6; clone size: many; CDR3 protein: CASSRPGQKGDEQFF
J gene: TRBJ2-7; V gene: TRBV5-1; clone size: -; CDR3 protein: CASSLAVGGQFPVYEQYF
J gene: TRBJ1-1; V gene: TRBV20-1; clone size: -; CDR3 protein: CSARGHRQGNTEAFF
J gene: TRBJ2-7; V gene: TRBV29-1; clone size: -; CDR3 protein: CSVLTGTSYEQYF
J gene: TRBJ2-1; V gene: TRBV27; clone size: -; CDR3 protein: CASSLSGGDPYNEQFF
J gene: TRBJ2-7; V gene: TRBV7-4; clone size: -; CDR3 protein: CASSARDIAYEQYF
J gene: TRBJ2-5; V gene: TRBV6-5; clone size: many; CDR3 protein: CASSQGFQETQYF
J gene: TRBJ2-1; V gene: TRBV29-1; clone size: -; CDR3 protein: CSVTESRIHEQFF
J gene: TRBJ2-7; V gene: TRBV6-5; clone size: many; CDR3 protein: CASSYSFRGSRFYEQYF
J gene: TRBJ1-1; V gene: TRBV7-3; clone size: -; CDR3 protein: CASSLNTGDSVAFF
J gene: TRBJ1-2; V gene: TRBV4-1; clone size: -; CDR3 protein: CASSQGQGGNYGYTF
J gene: TRBJ1-1; V gene: TRBV7-3; clone size: few; CDR3 protein: CASSRGPTNTEAFF
J gene: TRBJ1-1; V gene: TRBV29-1; clone size: -; CDR3 protein: CSVRVREAFF
J gene: TRBJ1-1; V gene: TRBV12-3/TRBV12-4; clone size: -; CDR3 protein: CASSDLPGQGSGNTEAFF
J gene: TRBJ1-2; V gene: TRBV20-1; clone size: -; CDR3 protein: CSARDGQGPVRGYTF
J gene: TRBJ2-7; V gene: TRBV20-1; clone size: few; CDR3 protein: CSAREGQSSYEQYF
J gene: TRBJ1-1; V gene: TRBV12-3/TRBV12-4; clone size: -; CDR3 protein: CASGIEAFF
J gene: TRBJ2-5; V gene: TRBV7-2; clone size: -; CDR3 protein: CASSPNRGAEETQYF
J gene: TRBJ2-5; V gene: TRBV19; clone size: -; CDR3 protein: CASSTGELGTQYF
J gene: TRBJ2-1; V gene: TRBV5-5; clone size: few; CDR3 protein: CASSLRQGRAIF
J gene: TRBJ1-1; V gene: TRBV4-1; clone size: -; CDR3 protein: CASSQLPGQGDPEAFF
J gene: TRBJ1-1; V gene: TRBV12-3/TRBV12-4; clone size: -; CDR3 protein: CASSWDGSNTEAFF
J gene: TRBJ2-1; V gene: TRBV12-3/TRBV12-4; clone size: few; CDR3 protein: CASSLRWTSGYNEQFF
J gene: TRBJ1-5; V gene: TRBV28; clone size: -; CDR3 protein: CASSPVWGAQHF
J gene: TRBJ2-7; V gene: TRBV3-1; clone size: -; CDR3 protein: CASSQSWRSAGQGYYEQYF
J gene: TRBJ2-3; V gene: TRBV12-3/TRBV12-4; clone size: -; CDR3 protein: CASRLGQDTDTQYF
J gene: TRBJ1-1; V gene: TRBV7-9; clone size: few; CDR3 protein: CASSLRDINTEAFF
J gene: TRBJ2-3; V gene: TRBV7-6; clone size: few; CDR3 protein: CATQATSTDTQYF
J gene: TRBJ2-5; V gene: TRBV27; clone size: few; CDR3 protein: CASSPGRAQYF
J gene: TRBJ1-1; V gene: TRBV10-3; clone size: few; CDR3 protein: CAISPGQGRTEAFF
J gene: TRBJ2-7; V gene: TRBV5-6; clone size: many; CDR3 protein: CASSDTGFNHEQYF
J gene: TRBJ1-2; V gene: TRBV6-5; clone size: -; CDR3 protein: CASSYSKGLWNYGYTF
J gene: TRBJ2-1; V gene: TRBV27; clone size: -; CDR3 protein: CASSFGGPFNEQFF
J gene: TRBJ2-2; V gene: TRBV24-1; clone size: -; CDR3 protein: CATSDTGELFF
J gene: TRBJ2-7; V gene: TRBV21-1; clone size: once; CDR3 protein: CASSTGKHEQYF